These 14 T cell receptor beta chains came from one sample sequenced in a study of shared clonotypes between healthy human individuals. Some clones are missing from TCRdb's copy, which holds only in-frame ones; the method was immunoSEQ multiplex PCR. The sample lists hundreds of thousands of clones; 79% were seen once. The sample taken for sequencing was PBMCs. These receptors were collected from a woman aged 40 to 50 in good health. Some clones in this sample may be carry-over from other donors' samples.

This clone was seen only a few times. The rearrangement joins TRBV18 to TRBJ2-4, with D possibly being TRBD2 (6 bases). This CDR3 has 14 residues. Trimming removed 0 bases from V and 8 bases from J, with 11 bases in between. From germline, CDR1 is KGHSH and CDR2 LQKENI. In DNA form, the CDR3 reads TGTGCCAGCTCACCACCGGTCGGGGGAGACATTCAGTACTTC. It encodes CASSPPVGGDIQYF.

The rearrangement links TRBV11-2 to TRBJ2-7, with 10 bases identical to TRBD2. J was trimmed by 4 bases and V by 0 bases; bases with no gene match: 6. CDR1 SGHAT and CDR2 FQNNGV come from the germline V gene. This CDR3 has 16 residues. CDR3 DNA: TGTGCCAGCAGCTTAGATGGGTCTAGCGGGGGTTACGAGCAGTACTTC. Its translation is CASSLDGSSGGYEQYF.

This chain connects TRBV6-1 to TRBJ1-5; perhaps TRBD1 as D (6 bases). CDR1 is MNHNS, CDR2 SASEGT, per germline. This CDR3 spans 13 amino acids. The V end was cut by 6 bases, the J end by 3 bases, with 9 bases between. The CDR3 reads CASRTGPNQPQHF. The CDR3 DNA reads TGTGCCAGCAGAACAGGGCCCAATCAGCCCCAGCATTTT.

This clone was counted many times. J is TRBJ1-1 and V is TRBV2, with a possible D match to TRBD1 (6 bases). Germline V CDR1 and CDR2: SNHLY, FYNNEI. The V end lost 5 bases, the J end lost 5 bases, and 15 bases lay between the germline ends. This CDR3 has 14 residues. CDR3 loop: CASSSGGRMTEAFF. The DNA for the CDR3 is TGTGCCAGCAGTTCGGGGGGGCGCATGACTGAAGCTTTCTTT.

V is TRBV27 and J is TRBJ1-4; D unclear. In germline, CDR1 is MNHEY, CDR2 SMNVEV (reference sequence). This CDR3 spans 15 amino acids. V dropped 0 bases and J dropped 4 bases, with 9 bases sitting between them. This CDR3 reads CASSLSWGFNEKLFF. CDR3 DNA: TGTGCCAGCAGTTTATCGTGGGGATTTAATGAAAAACTGTTTTTT.

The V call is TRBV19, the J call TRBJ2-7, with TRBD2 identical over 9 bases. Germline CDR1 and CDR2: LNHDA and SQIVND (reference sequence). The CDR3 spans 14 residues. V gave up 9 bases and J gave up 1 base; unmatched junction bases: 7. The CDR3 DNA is TGTGCCAGCGGTAGCGGGAGTAAATCCTACGAGCAGTACTTC. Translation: CASGSGSKSYEQYF.

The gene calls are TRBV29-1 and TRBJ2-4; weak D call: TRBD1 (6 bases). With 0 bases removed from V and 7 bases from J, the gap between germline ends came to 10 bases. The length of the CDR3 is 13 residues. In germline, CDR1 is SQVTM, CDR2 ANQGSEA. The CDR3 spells CSVEESGANIQYF. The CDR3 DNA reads TGCAGCGTTGAAGAGTCAGGGGCGAACATTCAGTACTTC. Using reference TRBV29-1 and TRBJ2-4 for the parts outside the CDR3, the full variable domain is SAVISQKPSRDICQRGTSLTIQCQVDSQVTMMFWYRQQPGQSLTLIATANQGSEATYESGFVIDKFPISRPNLTFSTLTVSNMSPEDSSIYLCSVEESGANIQYFGAGTRLSVL.

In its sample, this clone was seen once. The DNA for the CDR3 is TGTGCCAGCAGCCGGGGGACAGCCAAGAACGTCCTGACTTTC. Translating gives CASSRGTAKNVLTF. This chain connects TRBV7-9 to TRBJ2-6; tentative D call: TRBD1 (7 bases). The CDR3 loop spans 14 amino acids. V lost 5 bases and J lost 10, with 15 bases in between. Germline V lookup: CDR1 SEHNR, CDR2 FQNEAQ (reference sequence).

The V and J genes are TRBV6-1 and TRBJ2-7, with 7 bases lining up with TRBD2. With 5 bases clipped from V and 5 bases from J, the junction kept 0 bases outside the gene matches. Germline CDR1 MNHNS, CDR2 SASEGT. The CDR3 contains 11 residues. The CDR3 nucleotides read TGTGCCAGCAGTCGGGGGGACGAGCAGTACTTC. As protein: CASSRGDEQYF.

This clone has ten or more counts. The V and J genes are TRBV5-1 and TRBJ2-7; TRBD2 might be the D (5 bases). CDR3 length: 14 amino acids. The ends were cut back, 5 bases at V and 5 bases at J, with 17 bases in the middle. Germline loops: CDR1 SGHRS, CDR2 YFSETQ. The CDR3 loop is CASRRSGSTDEQYF. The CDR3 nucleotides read TGCGCCAGCAGACGGTCGGGAAGTACCGACGAGCAGTACTTC.

The CDR3 protein is CASSMHRGGETQYF. The CDR3 DNA reads as TGTGCCAGCAGCATGCACAGGGGTGGGGAGACCCAGTACTTC. The chain employs TRBV21-1 and TRBJ2-7; TRBD1 reflects the table's D call only, with no check against the DNA. The closer fit of TRBJ2-5 to the DNA end suggests the J call may be wrong. TRBV21-1 is a pseudogene locus. There are 14 residues in the CDR3.

CDR3 residues: CASSVYPTDTQYF. The CDR3 coding sequence is TGTGCCAGCAGCGTATATCCCACAGATACGCAGTATTTT. The chain carries TRBV9 and TRBJ2-3, with D unclear. Germline CDR1 reads SGDLS; CDR2 reads YYNGEE. V lost 1 base and J lost 2, with 5 bases in between. The CDR3 consists of 13 residues.

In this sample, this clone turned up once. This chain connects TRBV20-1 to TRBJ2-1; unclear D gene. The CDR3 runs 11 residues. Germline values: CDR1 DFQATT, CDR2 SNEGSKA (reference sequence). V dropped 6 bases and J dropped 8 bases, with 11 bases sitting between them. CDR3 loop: CSATRWDEQFF. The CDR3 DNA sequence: TGCAGTGCCACCCGTTGGGATGAGCAGTTCTTC.

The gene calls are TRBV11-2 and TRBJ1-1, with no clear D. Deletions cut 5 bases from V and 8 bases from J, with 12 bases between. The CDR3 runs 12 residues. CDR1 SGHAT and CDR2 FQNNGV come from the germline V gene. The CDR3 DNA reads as TGTGCCAGCAGCCCCCGGGGTACCGAAGCTTTCTTT. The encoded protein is CASSPRGTEAFF.